One and the same sample provided the 10 T cell receptor beta chains below, sequenced in a study of Ad26.COV2.S vaccination and SARS-CoV-2 variants. The sample's treatment: roughly 18 received Ad26.COV2.S at low or high dose, single or two shots; 5 received placebo; per-sample allocation not given. Sample collection was performed on day 63 after the first vaccine or placebo injection. Only in-frame clones appear in the TCRdb table, and some are missing; sequencing was by immunoSEQ multiplex PCR. Of about half a million clones listed, roughly 87% are singletons. Sequencing used peripheral blood, obtained in a trial of Ad26.COV2.S vaccine versus placebo. The receptors were gathered from a person between 18 and 60 years old who received the Ad26.COV2.S COVID-19 vaccine or a placebo.

The chain carries TRBV14 and TRBJ2-1; 8 nucleotides match TRBD2. Germline lookup yields CDR1 SGHDN and CDR2 FVKESK. The CDR3 loop spans 15 amino acids. V shed 1 base, J shed 3 bases, and the junction held 2 bases outside the gene matches. DNA of the CDR3: TGTGCCAGCAGCCAAGCCGGGAGGGGCTACAATGAGCAGTTCTTC. Translation gives CASSQAGRGYNEQFF.

This clone was counted a single time. The chain links TRBV28 to TRBJ1-1; D remains ambiguous. CDR3 length: 15 amino acids. Trimming stripped 4 bases from V and 6 bases from J, with 18 bases between. Germline V gene sequence: CDR1 MDHEN, CDR2 SYDVKM. The CDR3 bases are TGTGCCAGCAGTTCCAAACCACCGTCCTCTCCTGAAGCTTTCTTT. It specifies CASSSKPPSSPEAFF.

V is TRBV21-1 and J is TRBJ2-3; the table's D call TRBD1 went unverified against the DNA. TRBV21-1 is shown as a pseudogene. The CDR3 has 14 residues. The CDR3 DNA sequence: TGTGCCAGCCCGGACAGCCCACGGGTTAATACGCAGTATTTT. Its protein product is CASPDSPRVNTQYF.

This clone was seen once. The chain combines TRBV7-2 with TRBJ1-2, with D maybe TRBD1 (6 bases). The length of the CDR3 is 16 residues. The germline V and J ends were trimmed by 2 bases and 3 bases, with 16 bases remaining between them. Germline V gene lookup returns CDR1 SGHTA and CDR2 FQGNSA. Here the CDR3 DNA reads TGTGCCAGCAGCTTAATGGTTGGGGCAGGGGACTATGGCTACACCTTC. Translating gives CASSLMVGAGDYGYTF.

The rearrangement joins TRBV15 to TRBJ1-6; a possible D gene is TRBD1 (5 bases). This CDR3 is built from 15 residues. Germline lookup yields CDR1 LNHNV and CDR2 YYDKDF (reference sequence). V was clipped by 1 base and J by 8 bases, with 12 bases between them. As DNA, the CDR3 is TGTGCCACCAGCAGAGGACAGTGGACGGATTCACCCCTCCACTTT. The encoded protein is CATSRGQWTDSPLHF.

This chain joins TRBV18 and TRBJ2-5, with 7 bases fitting TRBD1. Per the germline V gene, CDR1 is KGHSH and CDR2 is LQKENI. The CDR3 extends over 14 amino acids. V was pared by 6 bases and J by 1 base, with 5 bases of the junction left unmatched. CDR3 residues: CASSRYRGQETQYF. DNA for the CDR3: TGTGCCAGCTCGCGATACAGGGGCCAAGAGACCCAGTACTTC.

V is TRBV9 and J is TRBJ2-7, with 7 bases identical to TRBD2. The V gene's germline CDR1 is SGDLS and CDR2 YYNGEE. CDR3 length: 14 amino acids. The ends lost 3 bases at V and 1 base at J; junction bases unmatched: 4. CDR3 DNA: TGTGCCAGCAGCGCGACCGGGGGGTCCTACGAGCAGTACTTC. Translating it yields CASSATGGSYEQYF.

The V call is TRBV4-3, the J call TRBJ1-2, with a possible D match to TRBD1 (6 bases). The CDR3 is 14 amino acids. In germline, CDR1 is LGHNA, CDR2 YSLEER. The ends were cut back, 0 bases at V and 5 bases at J, with 10 bases in the middle. Here the CDR3 reads CASSQESTGYGYTF. The CDR3 DNA is TGCGCCAGCAGCCAAGAATCAACAGGGTATGGCTACACCTTC.

V usage is TRBV21-1 and J usage is TRBJ1-2; the table names TRBD1, a call not compared with the DNA. TRBV21-1 is a known pseudogene. CDR3 size: 14 residues. For the CDR3, the DNA is TGTGCCAGCAAAAGGTACAGGCAGTACTATGGCTACACCTTC. Its protein product is CASKRYRQYYGYTF.

Here the CDR3 DNA reads TGTGCCACCAGCAGAGGGTTGGATCGTCAGGGCGGAGATACGCAGTATTTT. Translating it yields CATSRGLDRQGGDTQYF. The chain joins TRBV15 to TRBJ2-3, with D possibly TRBD1 on 5 matching bases. The germline gives CDR1 LNHNV, CDR2 YYDKDF (reference sequence). Trimming shortened V by 1 base and J by 5 bases, and 19 bases separated the two germline ends. The CDR3 has 17 residues.